The 21 T cell receptor beta chains reported below all come from one sample, sequenced in a study of cytomegalovirus exposure and HLA in healthy donors. Primers included in the PCR were 60 Vbeta and 13 Jbeta primers. Sequencing was performed with immunoSEQ multiplex PCR; in TCRdb, only in-frame clones are kept and a portion is missing. This sample has about 76,000 clones, with roughly 70% found just once. Sequenced input: PBMCs. The source is a man in his 60s in good health and CMV-seropositive.

This chain connects TRBV6-1 to TRBJ2-3; maybe TRBD2 (5 bases). The germline CDR1 and CDR2 sequences are MNHNS and SASEGT. This CDR3 has 16 residues. V dropped 2 bases and J dropped 5 bases, with 17 bases sitting between them. CDR3 amino acids: CASSELGWVGVDTQYF. As DNA, the CDR3 is TGTGCCAGCAGTGAATTGGGGTGGGTGGGAGTAGATACGCAGTATTTT.

The chain carries TRBV12-1 and TRBJ2-5; TRBD2 is the table's D call, not checked against the DNA. The end of the DNA is better explained by TRBJ2-7, so the J call may be wrong. TRBV12-1 is a listed pseudogene. The CDR3 consists of 16 residues. CDR3 residues: CASSFAGLEGSYEQYF. The CDR3 nucleotides read TGTGCCAGCAGCTTTGCCGGACTAGAAGGAAGCTACGAGCAGTACTTC.

The chain uses TRBV30 and TRBJ1-2; D is undetermined. The germline V gene encodes CDR1 GTSNPN and CDR2 SVGIG (reference sequence). The CDR3 spans 15 residues. The V and J ends lost 1 base and 4 bases respectively, with 16 bases between them. The CDR3 here is CAWSGSPSGSYGYTF. The CDR3 region has the DNA TGTGCCTGGAGTGGGAGCCCTTCCGGGAGCTATGGCTACACCTTC.

This clone has just a few counts. DNA for the CDR3: TGTGCCAGCAGCCAAGAGGAGCGGGCCTGGTCGTTGGCCAAAAACATTCAGTACTTC. It codes for CASSQEERAWSLAKNIQYF. The chain has TRBV14 and TRBJ2-4; D might be TRBD2 (6 bases). CDR1 and CDR2 (germline): SGHDN, FVKESK. The CDR3 length is 19 residues. V lost 0 bases and J lost 1, with 19 bases in between.

V and J are TRBV6-5 and TRBJ2-1; tentative D call: TRBD2 (5 bases). The CDR3 runs 11 residues. Trimming removed 5 bases at V and 10 bases at J, with 9 bases between. Germline values: CDR1 MNHEY, CDR2 SVGAGI. The CDR3 loop reads CASSTGVEQFF. Here the CDR3 DNA reads TGTGCCAGCAGTACCGGGGTCGAGCAGTTCTTC.

The chain combines TRBV6-5 with TRBJ2-1, with TRBD2 matching 10 bases. The CDR3 is 12 residues long. Per germline, CDR1 MNHEY and CDR2 SVGAGI. V lost 8 bases to trimming and J lost 13 bases; unmatched junction nucleotides: 8. DNA for the CDR3: TGTGCCAGCGGGACTAGCGTTGGGAAACAGTTCTTC. Protein product: CASGTSVGKQFF.

The rearrangement joins TRBV7-2 to TRBJ2-1; 9 bases agree with TRBD2. This CDR3 has 13 residues. V shed 8 bases, J shed 7 bases, and the junction held 6 bases outside the gene matches. CDR1 is SGHTA, CDR2 FQGNSA, per germline. The CDR3 nucleotides read TGTGCCAGCGGGCTAGCGGGATCGAATGAGCAGTTCTTC. It is translated as CASGLAGSNEQFF.

V gene TRBV5-8 combines with J gene TRBJ1-2, with D perhaps TRBD1 (5 bases). This CDR3 contains 12 residues. Looked up from germline, CDR1 is SGHTS and CDR2 is YDEGEE. V lost 2 bases and J lost 4, with 6 bases in between. CDR3 in amino acids: CASSFDSYGYTF. The CDR3 nucleotides are TGTGCCAGCAGCTTCGACAGCTATGGCTACACCTTC.

The chain carries TRBV10-1 and TRBJ2-3; 7 bases map to TRBD1. CDR1 and CDR2 (germline): WNHNN, SYGVQD (reference sequence). The CDR3 extends over 14 amino acids. J gave up 4 bases and V 3 bases, and 4 bases lay outside the gene matches. CDR3 loop: CASSERGHPDTQYF. CDR3 DNA: TGCGCCAGCAGTGAAAGGGGGCACCCAGATACGCAGTATTTT.

This clone has only a few counts. The J gene is TRBJ2-7, the V gene TRBV19, with 7 bases identical to TRBD2. Germline V gene lookup returns CDR1 LNHDA and CDR2 SQIVND (reference sequence). J was trimmed by 7 bases and V by 2 bases; bases with no gene match: 8. The CDR3 contains 14 residues. Here the CDR3 reads CASSISGLGGEQYF. The CDR3 bases are TGTGCCAGTAGTATATCCGGACTAGGCGGGGAGCAGTACTTC.

V usage is TRBV28 and J usage is TRBJ2-1; 11 bases align to TRBD1. The CDR3 is 16 residues long. V dropped 4 bases and J dropped 8; count of bases not matched to a gene: 10. Germline CDR1 and CDR2: MDHEN and SYDVKM. The CDR3 here is CASSSIPGQGVYEQFF. The CDR3 DNA follows: TGTGCCAGCAGTTCAATTCCGGGACAGGGGGTCTATGAGCAGTTCTTC.

The V call is TRBV5-4, the J call TRBJ2-7; maybe TRBD1 (7 bases). CDR1 and CDR2 (germline): SGHNT, YYREEE (reference sequence). This CDR3 spans 15 amino acids. Trimming shortened V by 3 bases and J by 5 bases, and 18 bases separated the two germline ends. CDR3 region: CASSWAGTVGNEQYF. The CDR3 DNA reads TGTGCCAGCAGCTGGGCGGGGACAGTTGGTAACGAGCAGTACTTC.

This clone was seen once. The J gene is TRBJ1-6, the V gene TRBV5-1; 7 positions agree with TRBD1. Germline CDR1 and CDR2: SGHRS and YFSETQ. Trimming removed 5 bases from V and 10 bases from J; junction bases left unmatched: 6. This CDR3 is built from 13 residues. This chain's CDR3 is CASRYRQGSPLHF. In DNA form, the CDR3 reads TGCGCCAGCAGATATAGACAGGGATCACCCCTCCACTTT.

The chain links TRBV19 to TRBJ2-3; a possible D gene is TRBD2 (6 bases). Trimming pared 5 bases from V and 1 base from J, leaving 22 bases between. The germline V gene encodes CDR1 LNHDA and CDR2 SQIVND (reference sequence). This CDR3 contains 18 residues. In DNA form, the CDR3 reads TGTGCCAGTAGTCCCGGAGAGTGGGGGACTTCTGGCACAGATACGCAGTATTTT. It codes for CASSPGEWGTSGTDTQYF.

This clone appeared a few times. The chain couples TRBV11-2 to TRBJ2-3, with 9 positions matching TRBD2. The ends lost 5 bases at V and 5 bases at J; junction bases unmatched: 5. Germline-derived CDR1 and CDR2 are SGHAT and FQNNGV. CDR3 length: 14 amino acids. The CDR3 sequence: CASSKAGGKDTQYF. The DNA of the CDR3 is TGTGCCAGCAGCAAAGCGGGAGGAAAAGATACGCAGTATTTT.

This sequence joins TRBV15 and TRBJ1-5; TRBD1 aligns across 7 bases. V gave up 3 bases and J gave up 2 bases; unmatched junction bases: 4. Germline V CDR1 and CDR2: LNHNV, YYDKDF (reference sequence). The CDR3 extends over 15 amino acids. The CDR3 protein is CATSRIGQGNQPQHF. The CDR3 region has the DNA TGTGCCACCAGCAGGATAGGACAGGGCAATCAGCCCCAGCATTTT.

This CDR3 reads CASTRSGGQGSSGANVLTF. DNA of the CDR3: TGCGCCAGCACTCGGTCGGGGGGGCAGGGAAGCTCTGGGGCCAACGTCCTGACTTTC. The J gene is TRBJ2-6, the V gene TRBV5-1; 8 bases agree with TRBD2. This CDR3 region has 19 residues. Germline V lookup: CDR1 SGHRS, CDR2 YFSETQ. V gave up 6 bases and J gave up 0 bases; unmatched junction bases: 14.

The chain carries TRBV5-4 and TRBJ2-3, with no clear D. Germline V gene data show CDR1 as SGHNT and CDR2 as YYREEE (reference sequence). The V end was cut by 2 bases, the J end by 1 base, with 11 bases between. The CDR3 spans 15 residues. The CDR3 sequence is CASSLSGWGTDTQYF. CDR3 sequence (DNA): TGTGCCAGCAGCTTATCCGGGTGGGGCACAGATACGCAGTATTTT.

For this clone: One junction end disagrees with the germline gene, perhaps due to a read error. J is TRBJ2-1 and V is TRBV4-1; D may be TRBD1 (5 bases). Germline V gives CDR1 MGHRA, CDR2 YSYEKL. This CDR3 spans 15 amino acids. CDR3 residues: CASSPLGLGVAGRIF. In nucleotides, the CDR3 is TGCGCCAGCAGCCCCCTCGGGCTAGGGGTGGCCGGTAGGATCTTC.

In this sample, this clone turned up a few times. The chain links TRBV7-2 to TRBJ1-2; 10 bases align to TRBD1. Germline values: CDR1 SGHTA, CDR2 FQGNSA. The ends lost 2 bases at V and 8 bases at J; junction bases unmatched: 8. The CDR3 spans 15 residues. CDR3 sequence reads: CASSLLGQGIDGYTF. CDR3 coding DNA: TGTGCCAGCAGCTTACTGGGACAGGGGATCGACGGCTACACCTTC.

This clone has a single count. J is TRBJ2-2 and V is TRBV4-1, with D perhaps matching TRBD2 (6 bases). From germline, CDR1 is MGHRA and CDR2 YSYEKL. The CDR3 is made up of 18 amino acids. With 0 bases removed from V and 6 bases from J, the gap between germline ends came to 20 bases. In DNA, the CDR3 is TGCGCCAGCAGCCAAGATAGGACGACGGGAGCAAGGTCCGGGGAGCTGTTTTTT. This sequence encodes CASSQDRTTGARSGELFF.